These T cell receptor beta chains were read from a single sample in a study of T cells after yellow fever vaccination. One entry per CDR3 protein results from TCRdb running MiXCR on the 5' RACE reads. The sample has approximately 32,000 distinct CDR3 sequences; 4% to 4.5% are singletons. The sample consisted of CD8+ T cells sorted from PBMCs, taken 5 days after the yellow fever booster vaccination. These receptors originate from a man younger than 45 who received the YFV17D yellow fever vaccine. The CDR3 runs from the conserved cysteine through the conserved F or W. Fields, in order: D gene, clone size, J gene, V gene, CDR3 protein, CDR3 DNA. The D gene is left open where the match is weak. Clone sizes are shown as how often the clone was seen (once, few, many) or a class if it is expanded.

>-|many|TRBJ1-4|TRBV19
CASSIVWEDEKLFF
TGTGCCAGTAGTATAGTTTGGGAGGATGAAAAACTGTTTTTT
>-|many|TRBJ1-1|TRBV29-1
CSESRQFTEAFF
TGCAGCGAATCTCGACAGTTCACTGAAGCTTTCTTT
>TRBD2|many|TRBJ2-7|TRBV12-3/TRBV12-4
CATGPGGLSYEQYF
TGTGCCACCGGCCCGGGAGGCCTTTCCTACGAGCAGTACTTC
>-|few|TRBJ1-2|TRBV20-1
CSARDPGLYGYTF
TGCAGTGCTAGAGATCCGGGACTCTATGGCTACACCTTC
>-|many|TRBJ2-1|TRBV12-3/TRBV12-4
CASSPPLNEQFF
TGTGCCAGCAGTCCCCCCCTCAATGAGCAGTTCTTC
>-|many|TRBJ2-1|TRBV12-3/TRBV12-4
CASSLGREQFF
TGTGCCAGCAGTTTGGGGCGTGAGCAGTTCTTC
>-|many|TRBJ2-7|TRBV5-1
CASSLRGGATYEQYF
TGCGCCAGCAGCTTGAGGGGGGGGGCTACCTACGAGCAGTACTTC
>TRBD2|many|TRBJ2-1|TRBV7-3
CASSSGLAVYNEQFF
TGTGCCAGCAGCTCGGGACTAGCGGTCTACAATGAGCAGTTCTTC
>-|many|TRBJ2-2|TRBV7-9
CASSPGSGELFF
TGTGCCAGCAGCCCAGGGAGCGGGGAGCTGTTTTTT
>TRBD2|few|TRBJ2-2|TRBV20-1
CCARFPFSGTNTGELFF
TGCTGTGCTAGATTCCCCTTTAGCGGGACGAACACCGGGGAGCTGTTTTTT
>-|many|TRBJ2-7|TRBV20-1
CSAGIYEQYF
TGCAGTGCTGGGATTTACGAGCAGTACTTC